Shown below are 32 T cell receptor beta chains from a single sample sequenced in a study of metastatic and nonmetastatic thyroid tumors. No patient had received any treatment before thyroid surgery. Using MiXCR, TCRdb re-called clones from the PCR reads. This sample carries about 92,000 clones, more than 13% of them seen once, and the ten largest clones take 3% to 4.5%. The sample was blood. These TCRs come from a female donor with papillary thyroid cancer or a benign thyroid nodule (not recorded which). Some clones in this sample may be carry-over from other donors' samples.

This clone was detected ten times or more. The chain uses TRBV27 and TRBJ2-5, with D maybe TRBD1 (5 bases). Trimming took off 4 bases at V and 3 bases at J, with 21 bases between the two ends. The CDR3 is 17 amino acids. The germline CDR1 and CDR2 sequences are MNHEY and SMNVEV (reference sequence). CDR3: CASSSPADKVVKETQYF. In DNA form, the CDR3 reads TGTGCCAGCAGTTCCCCCGCGGACAAGGTGGTTAAAGAGACCCAGTACTTC.

The sample holds many counts of this clone. The chain is built from TRBV19 and TRBJ1-5; a weak D match, TRBD1 (5 bases). This CDR3 spans 15 amino acids. Germline V gene sequence: CDR1 LNHDA, CDR2 SQIVND (reference sequence). V was clipped by 3 bases and J by 1 base, with 10 bases between them. DNA of the CDR3: TGTGCCAGTAGTATGACGGGGGGGAGCAATCAGCCCCAGCATTTT. Amino acid sequence: CASSMTGGSNQPQHF.

At least ten counts were recorded for this clone. At the DNA level, this CDR3 is encoded by other sequences in the same sample as well. The chain combines TRBV7-9 with TRBJ2-1; no firm D call. V was pared by 0 bases and J by 15 bases, with 18 bases between. CDR1 SEHNR and CDR2 FQNEAQ come from the germline V gene (reference sequence). The length of the CDR3 is 14 residues. CDR3 residues: CASSLAHTPEMGFF. As DNA, the CDR3 is TGTGCCAGCAGCTTAGCGCACACACCAGAGATGGGGTTCTTC.

This clone was seen repeatedly, ten times or more. Germline is not matched at one junction end, which may reflect a read error. V gene TRBV10-3 combines with J gene TRBJ2-1; TRBD2 matches 12 bases. The CDR3 consists of 13 residues. Looked up from germline, CDR1 is ENHRY and CDR2 is SYGVKD. The CDR3 protein is CAIGTSGPNEQSF. In nucleotides, the CDR3 is TGTGCCATCGGGACTAGCGGGCCCAATGAGCAGTCCTTC.

This clone occurred many times. The identical CDR3 is also encoded by other nucleotide sequences in the sample. The rearrangement uses TRBV7-2 and TRBJ1-1; D remains unclear. Trimming left V 3 bases short and J 3 bases short, with 8 bases between. Germline CDR1 reads SGHTA; CDR2 reads FQGNSA. This CDR3 is 13 amino acids long. The CDR3 bases are TGTGCCAGCAGCTTTGAACGGGACACTGAAGCTTTCTTT. Its protein product is CASSFERDTEAFF.

The sample holds many counts of this clone. The rearrangement links TRBV5-1 to TRBJ2-3; no definite D call. In germline, CDR1 is SGHRS, CDR2 YFSETQ. V lost 0 bases, J lost 5 bases, and 7 bases lay in between. The CDR3 sequence is 13 residues long. The CDR3 protein is CASSLDGRDTQYF. The CDR3 DNA sequence: TGCGCCAGCAGCTTGGACGGGCGAGATACGCAGTATTTT. The entire variable domain, with the rest obtained from reference TRBV5-1 and TRBJ2-3, is as follows: KAGVTQTPRYLIKTRGQQVTLSCSPISGHRSVSWYQQTPGQGLQFLFEYFSETQRNKGNFPGRFSGRQFSNSRSEMNVSTLELGDSALYLCASSLDGRDTQYFGPGTRLTVL.

This clone was detected many times. The sample carries other DNA sequences with the same CDR3. J is TRBJ1-4 and V is TRBV5-6; possibly TRBD1 for D (5 bases). The germline V gene has CDR1 SGHDT and CDR2 YYEEEE. This CDR3 spans 13 amino acids. V was shortened by 4 bases and J by 8 bases, with 12 bases between the two germline ends. The CDR3 region is CASSPGRTEKLFF. CDR3 in DNA: TGTGCCAGCAGCCCCGGACGGACAGAAAAACTGTTTTTT.

This clone was picked up many times. The chain recombines TRBV7-9 with TRBJ1-2; the match to TRBD1 covers 7 bases. Germline CDR1 and CDR2: SEHNR and FQNEAQ (reference sequence). Unmatched junction bases numbered 3, after V lost 1 base and J lost 4 bases. The CDR3 contains 14 residues. The CDR3 DNA reads TGTGCCAGCAGCTTAGTCGGACAGGTCTATGGCTACACCTTC. This translates into CASSLVGQVYGYTF.

This clone was seen at least ten times. The chain uses TRBV11-2 and TRBJ2-7; TRBD1 might be the D (5 bases). Germline CDR1 is SGHAT and CDR2 is FQNNGV. Trimming left V 1 base short and J 0 bases short, with 16 bases between. The CDR3 runs 17 residues. DNA for the CDR3: TGTGCCAGCAGCTTAGTAGGGGTAGGGGCATCCTCCTACGAGCAGTACTTC. This encodes CASSLVGVGASSYEQYF.

As regards this clone: A much larger clone sits a single nucleotide away, making a read error possible. The chain employs TRBV5-1 and TRBJ2-1; 13 positions match TRBD2. The germline V gene encodes CDR1 SGHRS and CDR2 YFSETQ. The junction had 9 bases not matched to a gene; V was cut back by 1 base and J by 8 bases. This CDR3 is built from 17 residues. The CDR3 DNA follows: TGCGCCAGCAGCTTGTCCCCAACTAGCGGGGGGGTCGATGAGCAGTTCTTC. Translation gives CASSLSPTSGGVDEQFF.

Ten or more counts support this clone. Other DNA sequences in the sample encode the same CDR3. The chain uses TRBV20-1 and TRBJ2-2, with 10 bases matching TRBD2. This CDR3 region has 18 residues. V lost 0 bases and J lost 2; bases outside the gene matches: 9. CDR1 DFQATT and CDR2 SNEGSKA come from the germline V gene (reference sequence). The CDR3 DNA reads as TGCAGTGCTAGAGATCGGGTAGCGGGGGGACTTAACACCGGGGAGCTGTTTTTT. Its protein is CSARDRVAGGLNTGELFF.

This clone came up many times. The chain links TRBV4-1 to TRBJ2-1; TRBD2 matches at 7 bases. Per germline, CDR1 MGHRA and CDR2 YSYEKL. The CDR3 spans 18 residues. Trimming removed 2 bases from V and 3 bases from J; junction bases left unmatched: 13. As DNA, the CDR3 is TGCGCCAGCAGCCAACCCCCGGGGAGGGTTATCGGCTACAATGAGCAGTTCTTC. This sequence encodes CASSQPPGRVIGYNEQFF.

This clone was detected many times. V usage is TRBV11-2 and J usage is TRBJ2-7; 12 bases are a match to TRBD2. V trimming: 5 bases; J trimming: 3 bases; junction bases outside the gene matches: 8. From germline, CDR1 is SGHAT and CDR2 FQNNGV. The CDR3 spans 16 residues. The CDR3 spells CASSPNLAGGSYEQYF. DNA of the CDR3: TGTGCCAGCAGCCCCAACCTAGCGGGGGGGAGCTACGAGCAGTACTTC.

This clone was recorded at least ten times. DNA of the CDR3: TGTGCCAGGGACAGCGGCACAGATACGCAGTATTTT. The encoded protein is CARDSGTDTQYF. The J gene is TRBJ2-3, the V gene TRBV30, with 7 bases fitting TRBD1. The trim removed 8 bases at V and 1 base at J, leaving 3 bases unmatched. Germline lookup yields CDR1 GTSNPN and CDR2 SVGIG (reference sequence). The CDR3 runs 12 residues.

CDR3 loop: CASGYGGREETQYF. CDR3 nucleotide sequence: TGTGCCAGCGGCTATGGGGGGAGAGAAGAGACCCAGTACTTC. This chain links TRBV5-4 with TRBJ2-5; TRBD2 might be the D (6 bases). This CDR3 region has 14 residues. V was clipped by 7 bases and J by 3 bases, with 16 bases between them. Germline-derived CDR1 and CDR2 are SGHNT and YYREEE (reference sequence).

About this clone: One junction end does not reproduce the germline sequence, and a read error may be involved. Here the CDR3 reads CATSGGQGYYTF. The CDR3 DNA reads as TGCGCCACCAGTGGGGGACAGGGATACTACACCTTC. The chain carries TRBV24-1 and TRBJ1-2; 9 bases line up with TRBD1. The CDR3 totals 12 residues. From germline, CDR1 is KGHDR and CDR2 SFDVKD.

This clone was detected ten times or more. The rearrangement joins TRBV11-2 to TRBJ1-4; a possible D gene is TRBD1 (6 bases). The CDR3 spans 15 residues. Germline CDR1 reads SGHAT; CDR2 reads FQNNGV. Trimming took off 4 bases at V and 2 bases at J, with 11 bases between the two ends. CDR3 bases: TGTGCCAGCAGCTCGCACAGGGATACTAATGAAAAACTGTTTTTT. This gives the protein CASSSHRDTNEKLFF. Together with reference TRBV11-2 and TRBJ1-4, the CDR3 gives the full variable domain: EAGVAQSPRYKIIEKRQSVAFWCNPISGHATLYWYQQILGQGPKLLIQFQNNGVVDDSQLPKDRFSAERLKGVDSTLKIQPAKLEDSAVYLCASSSHRDTNEKLFFGSGTQLSVL.

This clone was counted many times. The chain combines TRBV27 with TRBJ2-2; 9 bases agree with TRBD1. Germline V CDR1 and CDR2: MNHEY, SMNVEV (reference sequence). J was trimmed by 6 bases and V by 2 bases; bases with no gene match: 4. This CDR3 region has 15 residues. The chain's CDR3 is CASSLKGQGAGELFF. The CDR3 region has the DNA TGTGCCAGCAGTTTAAAGGGACAGGGCGCCGGGGAGCTGTTTTTT.

Relative to its sample, this clone is medium-sized. The chain couples TRBV19 to TRBJ1-5; TRBD1 matches at 7 bases. The CDR3 has 12 residues. CDR1 is LNHDA and CDR2 is SQIVND in the germline V gene (reference sequence). V was clipped by 4 bases and J by 6 bases; unmatched bases: 0. The DNA of the CDR3 is TGTGCCAGTAGTAGACAGGGTCAGCCCCAGCATTTT. This codes for CASSRQGQPQHF.

Many counts were recorded for this clone. The chain combines TRBV6-5 with TRBJ2-2; D is uncertain. CDR1 is MNHEY and CDR2 is SVGAGI in the germline V gene. The CDR3 runs 14 residues. V lost 2 bases, J lost 8 bases, and 12 bases lay in between. CDR3 amino acids: CASSYGVLGGELFF. The CDR3 region has the DNA TGTGCCAGCAGTTACGGGGTTTTAGGAGGGGAGCTGTTTTTT.

In its sample, this clone was seen many times. Possible read error: a much larger clone is one base away. This CDR3 is also generated by other DNA sequences in the sample. This sequence joins TRBV12-3 or TRBV12-4 and TRBJ2-3; D perhaps matches TRBD2 (6 bases). The CDR3 contains 16 residues. V lost 3 bases, J lost 2 bases, and 15 bases lay in between. The CDR3 nucleotides read TGTGCCAGCAGTTTTCGGGGGTCTGGGGTCACAGATACGCAGTATTTT. This encodes CASSFRGSGVTDTQYF.

This clone was detected a few times. This chain connects TRBV30 to TRBJ1-5, with a weak D call TRBD1 (5 bases). CDR1 and CDR2 from the germline V gene are GTSNPN and SVGIG (reference sequence). The CDR3 loop spans 13 amino acids. The V gene lost 7 bases and the J gene lost 4 bases, with 14 bases spanning the gap. The CDR3 nucleotides are TGTGCCTCCTCCGGACACCTAAATCAGCCCCAGCATTTT. The encoded protein is CASSGHLNQPQHF.

In its sample, this clone was seen many times. The chain combines TRBV6-2 or TRBV6-3 with TRBJ1-6; D gene ambiguous. V was cut by 7 bases and J by 7 bases, with 23 bases left in between. From germline, CDR1 is MNHEY and CDR2 SVGEGT. This CDR3 is built from 17 residues. CDR3 sequence (DNA): TGTGCCAGCACCTTTACCTCCGACGTGGCGAGGAATTCACCCCTCCACTTT. Its translation is CASTFTSDVARNSPLHF.

As to this clone: This sequence may be a read error, since a much larger clone differs from it by one base. V and J are TRBV7-2 and TRBJ2-1; D is unclear. The CDR3 has 12 residues. The V and J ends lost 5 bases and 12 bases respectively, with 14 bases between them. CDR1 is SGHTA, CDR2 FQGNSA, per germline. CDR3 region: CASSRPWGGQFF. The CDR3 DNA reads as TGTGCCAGCAGCCGCCCCTGGGGTGGGCAGTTCTTC.

The sample holds many counts of this clone. CDR3 sequence reads: CASSWRGRLSYEQYF. CDR3 coding DNA: TGTGCCAGCAGTTGGCGGGGACGGCTGTCCTACGAGCAGTACTTC. This chain joins TRBV6-2 or TRBV6-3 and TRBJ2-7; tentative D call: TRBD2 (6 bases). The V end was cut by 4 bases, the J end by 1 base, with 14 bases between. Germline CDR1 reads MNHEY; CDR2 reads SVGEGT. This CDR3 is 15 amino acids long.

This clone was observed many times. The chain uses TRBV5-1 and TRBJ1-1, with 9 nucleotides matching TRBD1. V was clipped by 0 bases and J by 4 bases; unmatched bases: 4. The CDR3 spans 15 residues. CDR1 is SGHRS and CDR2 is YFSETQ in the germline V gene. CDR3 in amino acids: CASSLEGQGITEAFF. Written as DNA, the CDR3 is TGCGCCAGCAGCTTGGAGGGACAGGGTATCACTGAAGCTTTCTTT.

In this sample, this clone turned up many times. The chain carries TRBV29-1 and TRBJ2-3; D call uncertain. V lost 4 bases to trimming and J lost 1 base, with 15 bases between them. This CDR3 contains 15 residues. Germline-derived CDR1 and CDR2 are SQVTM and ANQGSEA. CDR3 DNA: TGCAGCGTTGGAGGAGTACTTTCTGGCACAGATACGCAGTATTTT. Residues: CSVGGVLSGTDTQYF.

This clone was picked up many times. The CDR3 DNA reads TGTGCCAGCAGTTTGACCCAAGAGACCCAGTACTTC. It codes for CASSLTQETQYF. The chain recombines TRBV28 with TRBJ2-5; D call uncertain. From germline, CDR1 is MDHEN and CDR2 SYDVKM. This CDR3 has 12 amino acids. The V end was cut by 3 bases, the J end by 1 base, with 3 bases between.

A note on this clone: With a much larger clone just one base away, this may be a read error. Other DNA sequences of this sample code for an identical CDR3. CDR3 sequence: CASSPSTASYEQYF. CDR3 DNA sequence: TGCGCCAGCAGCCCGTCTACAGCCTCCTACGAGCAGTACTTC. The chain carries TRBV4-1 and TRBJ2-7, with D unclear. The CDR3 contains 14 residues. Germline V CDR1 and CDR2: MGHRA, YSYEKL. Trimming removed 4 bases from V and 0 bases from J, with 10 bases in between.

This clone was recorded at least ten times. V and J are TRBV27 and TRBJ1-2, with D perhaps TRBD1 (6 bases). From germline, CDR1 is MNHEY and CDR2 SMNVEV (reference sequence). Trimming pared 4 bases from V and 7 bases from J, leaving 19 bases between. The CDR3 sequence is 15 residues long. This CDR3 is CASSWGGGSISGYTF. The CDR3 nucleotides read TGTGCCAGCAGTTGGGGGGGGGGCTCGATCTCTGGCTACACCTTC.

This clone was seen many times. The chain combines TRBV6-1 with TRBJ2-7, with 8 bases that match TRBD1. V lost 1 base and J lost 3; bases outside the gene matches: 8. The germline V gene has CDR1 MNHNS and CDR2 SASEGT. The CDR3 totals 16 residues. CDR3 loop: CASSEGPRDRFYEQYF. CDR3 nucleotides: TGTGCCAGCAGTGAAGGGCCCCGGGACAGGTTCTACGAGCAGTACTTC.

To note about this clone: This may arise from a read error, as a much more abundant clone is one base away. The same CDR3 also results from other DNA sequences found in this sample. The chain combines TRBV10-3 with TRBJ1-2, with D possibly matching TRBD1 (5 bases). Looked up from germline, CDR1 is ENHRY and CDR2 is SYGVKD. The CDR3 length is 13 residues. CDR3 coding DNA: TGTGCCATCAGTGAGTCGCAGGGCCGTGGCTACACGTTC. Residues: CAISESQGRGYTF.